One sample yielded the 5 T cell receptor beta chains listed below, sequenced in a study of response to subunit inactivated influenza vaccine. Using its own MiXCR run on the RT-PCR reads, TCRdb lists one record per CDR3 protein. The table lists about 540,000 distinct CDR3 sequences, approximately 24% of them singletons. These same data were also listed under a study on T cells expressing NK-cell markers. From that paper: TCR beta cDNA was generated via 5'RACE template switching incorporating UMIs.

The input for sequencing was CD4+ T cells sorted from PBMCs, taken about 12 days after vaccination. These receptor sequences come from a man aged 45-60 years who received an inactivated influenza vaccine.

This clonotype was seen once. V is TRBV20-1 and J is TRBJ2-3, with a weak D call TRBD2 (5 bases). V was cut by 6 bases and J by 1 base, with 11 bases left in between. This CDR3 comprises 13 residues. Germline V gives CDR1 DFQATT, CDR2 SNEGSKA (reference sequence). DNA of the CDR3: TGCAGTGCCAGACACGGGGGCACAGATACGCAGTATTTT. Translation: CSARHGGTDTQYF.

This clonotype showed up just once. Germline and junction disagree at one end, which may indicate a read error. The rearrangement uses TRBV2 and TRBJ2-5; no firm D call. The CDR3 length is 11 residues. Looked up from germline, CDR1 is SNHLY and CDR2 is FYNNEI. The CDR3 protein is CDSSRQETQYF. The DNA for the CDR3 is TGTGACAGCAGTCGTCAAGAGACCCAGTACTTC.

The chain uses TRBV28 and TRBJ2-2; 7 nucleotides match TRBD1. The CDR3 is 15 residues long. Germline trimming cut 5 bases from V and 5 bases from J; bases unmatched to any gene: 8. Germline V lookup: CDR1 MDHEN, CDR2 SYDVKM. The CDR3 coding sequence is TGTGCCAGCAGTACACAGGGGACCAATACCGGGGAGCTGTTTTTT. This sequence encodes CASSTQGTNTGELFF.

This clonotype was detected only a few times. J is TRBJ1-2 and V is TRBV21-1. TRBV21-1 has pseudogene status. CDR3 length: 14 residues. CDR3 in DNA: TGTGCCAGCAGCAAAGGATTGCCACGGACTGGCTACACCTTC. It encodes CASSKGLPRTGYTF.

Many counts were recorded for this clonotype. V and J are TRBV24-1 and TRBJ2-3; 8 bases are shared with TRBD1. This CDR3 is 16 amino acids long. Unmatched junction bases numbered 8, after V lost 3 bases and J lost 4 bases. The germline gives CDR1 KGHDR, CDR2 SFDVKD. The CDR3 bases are TGTGCCACCAGTGATACCAGGACAGGGTCGGCAGATACGCAGTATTTT. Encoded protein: CATSDTRTGSADTQYF.